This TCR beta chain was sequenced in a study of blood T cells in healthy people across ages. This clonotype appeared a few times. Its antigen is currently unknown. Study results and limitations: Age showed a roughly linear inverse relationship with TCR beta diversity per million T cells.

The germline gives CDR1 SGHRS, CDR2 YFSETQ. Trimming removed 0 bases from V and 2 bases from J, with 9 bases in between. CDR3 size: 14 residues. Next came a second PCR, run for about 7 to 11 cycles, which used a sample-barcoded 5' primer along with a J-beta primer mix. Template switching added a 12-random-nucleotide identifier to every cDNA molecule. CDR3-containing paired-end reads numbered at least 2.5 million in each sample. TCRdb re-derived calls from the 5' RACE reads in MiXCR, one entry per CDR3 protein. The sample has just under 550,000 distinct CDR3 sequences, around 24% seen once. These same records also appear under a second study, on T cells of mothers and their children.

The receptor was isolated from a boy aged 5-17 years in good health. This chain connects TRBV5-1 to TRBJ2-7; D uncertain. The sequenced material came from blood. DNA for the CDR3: TGCGCCAGCAGCTTGGTGGCAGAGCCCTACGAGCAGTACTTC. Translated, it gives CASSLVAEPYEQYF.